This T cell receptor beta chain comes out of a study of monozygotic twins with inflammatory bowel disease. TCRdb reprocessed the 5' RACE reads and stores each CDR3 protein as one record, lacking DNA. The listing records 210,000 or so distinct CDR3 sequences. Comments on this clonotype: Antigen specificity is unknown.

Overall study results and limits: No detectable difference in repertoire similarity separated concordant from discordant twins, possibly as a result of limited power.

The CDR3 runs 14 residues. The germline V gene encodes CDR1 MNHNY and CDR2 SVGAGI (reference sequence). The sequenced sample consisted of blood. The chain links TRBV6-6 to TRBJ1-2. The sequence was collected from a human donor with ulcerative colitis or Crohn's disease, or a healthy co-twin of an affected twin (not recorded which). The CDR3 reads CASSYSISNYGYTF.